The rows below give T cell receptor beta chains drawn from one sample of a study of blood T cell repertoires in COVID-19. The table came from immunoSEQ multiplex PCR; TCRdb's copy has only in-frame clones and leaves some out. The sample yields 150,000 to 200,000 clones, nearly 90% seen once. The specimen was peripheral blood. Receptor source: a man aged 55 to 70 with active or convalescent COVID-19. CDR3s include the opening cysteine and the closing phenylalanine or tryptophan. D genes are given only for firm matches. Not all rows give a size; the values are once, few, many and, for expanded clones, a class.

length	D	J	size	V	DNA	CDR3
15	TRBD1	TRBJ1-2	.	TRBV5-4	TGTGCCAGCAGCTTTCGGGACAGGGGGCACTATGGCTACACCTTC	CASSFRDRGHYGYTF
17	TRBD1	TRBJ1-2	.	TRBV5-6	TGTGCCAGCAGCCCGGCAGACCGGGACAGGGGGCGGAGTGGCTACACCTTC	CASSPADRDRGRSGYTF
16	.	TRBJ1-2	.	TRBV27	TGTGCCAGCAGCAGCGTATCGCCATACCCTGGCTATGGCTACACCTTC	CASSSVSPYPGYGYTF
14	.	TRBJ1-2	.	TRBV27	TGTGCCAGCAGTTCCCTTGGGAGCCTCTATGGCTACACCTTC	CASSSLGSLYGYTF
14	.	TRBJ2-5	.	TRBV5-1	TGCGCCAGCAGCCTGGGAGGAGGGTCGGAAACCCAGTACTTC	CASSLGGGSETQYF
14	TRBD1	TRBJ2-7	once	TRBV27	TGTGCCAGCCTCCGGGACAGGGAAGCCCACGAGCAGTACTTC	CASLRDREAHEQYF
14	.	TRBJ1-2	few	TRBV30	TGTGCCTGGAGTGGCGGGCAGCTTAACTATGGCTACACCTTC	CAWSGGQLNYGYTF
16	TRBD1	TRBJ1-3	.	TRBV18	TGTGCCAGCTCACCGGACAGGGGGCCCTCTGGAAACACCATATATTTT	CASSPDRGPSGNTIYF
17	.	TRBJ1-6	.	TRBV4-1	TGCGCCAGCAGCCAAGATATTCGGAGCTCCTATAATTCACCCCTCCACTTT	CASSQDIRSSYNSPLHF
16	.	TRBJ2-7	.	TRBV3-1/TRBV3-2	TGTGCCAGCAGCCAAGTAGGTTACGCGGGTTCCTACGAGCAGTACTTC	CASSQVGYAGSYEQYF
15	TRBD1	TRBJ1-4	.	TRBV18	TGTGCCAGCTCCCAGGACAGGGAAAATTCTGAAAAACTGTTTTTT	CASSQDRENSEKLFF
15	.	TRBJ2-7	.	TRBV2	TGTGCCAGCAGAGTGTTTGGGGGGGGCGGCTACGAGCAGTACTTC	CASRVFGGGGYEQYF
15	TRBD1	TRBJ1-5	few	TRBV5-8	TGTGCCAGCAGCTCTGGACAGGGCGGGCATCAGCCCCAGCATTTT	CASSSGQGGHQPQHF
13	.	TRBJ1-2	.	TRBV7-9	TGTGCCAGCAGCTTGCAGGGTATTGATGGCTACACCTTC	CASSLQGIDGYTF
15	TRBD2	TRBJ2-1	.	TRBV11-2	TGTGCCAGCAGCTTACGCCTAGCGGGGTATAATGAGCAGTTCTTC	CASSLRLAGYNEQFF
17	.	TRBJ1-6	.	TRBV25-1	TGTGCCAGCAGTTCGCTCGCCACAGGGTCCTATAATTCACCCCTCCACTTT	CASSSLATGSYNSPLHF
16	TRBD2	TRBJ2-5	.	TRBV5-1	TGCGCCAGCAGCTTGAACCTAGCGGGGGATCAAGAGACCCAGTACTTC	CASSLNLAGDQETQYF
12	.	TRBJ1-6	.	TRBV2	TGTGCCAGCAGAGGAGAGGGCTCACCCCTCCACTTT	CASRGEGSPLHF
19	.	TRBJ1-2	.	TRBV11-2	TGTGCCAGCAGCTACCGACCCAGGAAACCAGGGCCTGACGGCTATGGCTACACCTTC	CASSYRPRKPGPDGYGYTF
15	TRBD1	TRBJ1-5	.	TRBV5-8	TGTGCCAGCAGCAGCGGACAGGTCAACAATCAGCCCCAGCATTTT	CASSSGQVNNQPQHF
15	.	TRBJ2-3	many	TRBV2	TGTGCCAGCAGTGAATACGGGAGGGGGCGCGGTACGCAGTATTTT	CASSEYGRGRGTQYF
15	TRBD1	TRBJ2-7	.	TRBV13	TGTGCCAGCAGCTTAGAGGCAGGGGGATCCTACGAGCAGTACTTC	CASSLEAGGSYEQYF
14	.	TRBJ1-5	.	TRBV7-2	TGTGCCAGCAGCTTAGTGGGGGCCAATCAGCCCCAGCATTTT	CASSLVGANQPQHF
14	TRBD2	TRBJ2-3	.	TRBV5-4	TGTGCCAGCAGCTGGACTAGCCGCACAGATACGCAGTATTTT	CASSWTSRTDTQYF
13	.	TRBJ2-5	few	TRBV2	TGTGCCAGCAGCGTGGACGGGAAAGAGACCCAGTACTTC	CASSVDGKETQYF
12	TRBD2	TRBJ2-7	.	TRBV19	TGTGCCAGTATGGGACTAACCTACGAGCAGTACTTC	CASMGLTYEQYF